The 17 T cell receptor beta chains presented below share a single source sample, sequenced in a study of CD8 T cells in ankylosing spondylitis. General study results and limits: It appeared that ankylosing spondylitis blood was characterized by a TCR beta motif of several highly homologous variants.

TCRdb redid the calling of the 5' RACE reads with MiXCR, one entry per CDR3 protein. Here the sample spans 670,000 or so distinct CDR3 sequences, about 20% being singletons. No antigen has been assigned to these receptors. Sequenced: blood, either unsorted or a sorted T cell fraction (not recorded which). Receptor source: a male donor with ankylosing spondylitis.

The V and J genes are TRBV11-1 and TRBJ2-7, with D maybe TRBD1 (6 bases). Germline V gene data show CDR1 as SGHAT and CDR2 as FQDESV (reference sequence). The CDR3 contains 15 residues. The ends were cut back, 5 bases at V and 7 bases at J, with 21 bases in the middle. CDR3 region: CASSPSVGQRMEQYF. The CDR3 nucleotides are TGTGCCAGCAGCCCGAGCGTCGGACAGCGTATGGAGCAGTACTTC. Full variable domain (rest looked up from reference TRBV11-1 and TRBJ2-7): EAEVAQSPRYKITEKSQAVAFWCDPISGHATLYWYRQILGQGPELLVQFQDESVVDDSQLPKDRFSAERLKGVDSTLKIQPAELGDSAMYLCASSPSVGQRMEQYFGPGTRLTVT.

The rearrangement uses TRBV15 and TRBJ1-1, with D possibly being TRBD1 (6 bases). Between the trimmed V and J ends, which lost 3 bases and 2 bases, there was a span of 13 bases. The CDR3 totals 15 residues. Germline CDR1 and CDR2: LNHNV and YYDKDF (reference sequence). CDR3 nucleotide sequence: TGTGCCACCAGCAGGGGAAGGACAGCTAACACTGAAGCTTTCTTT. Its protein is CATSRGRTANTEAFF. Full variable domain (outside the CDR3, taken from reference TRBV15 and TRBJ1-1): DAMVIQNPRYQVTQFGKPVTLSCSQTLNHNVMYWYQQKSSQAPKLLFHYYDKDFNNEADTPDNFQSRRPNTSFCFLDIRSPGLGDTAMYLCATSRGRTANTEAFFGQGTRLTVV.

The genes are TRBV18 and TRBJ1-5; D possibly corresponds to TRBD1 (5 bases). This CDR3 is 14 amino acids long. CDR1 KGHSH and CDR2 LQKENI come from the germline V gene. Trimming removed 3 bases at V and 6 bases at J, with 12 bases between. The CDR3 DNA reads TGTGCCAGCTCACCCGCAGGGTTGGGTCAGCCCCAGCATTTT. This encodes CASSPAGLGQPQHF.

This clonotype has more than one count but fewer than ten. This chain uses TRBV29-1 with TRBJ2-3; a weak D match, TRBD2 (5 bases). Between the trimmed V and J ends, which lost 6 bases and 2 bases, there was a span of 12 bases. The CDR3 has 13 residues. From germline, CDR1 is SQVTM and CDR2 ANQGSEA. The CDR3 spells CSVAGRLTDTQYF. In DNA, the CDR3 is TGCAGCGTGGCGGGCCGACTCACAGATACGCAGTATTTT.

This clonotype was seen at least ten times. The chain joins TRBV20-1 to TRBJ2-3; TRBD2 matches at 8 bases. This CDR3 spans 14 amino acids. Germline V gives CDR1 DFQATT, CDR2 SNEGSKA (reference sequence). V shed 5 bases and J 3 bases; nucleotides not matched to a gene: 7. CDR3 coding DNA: TGCAGTGCTTCGACTAGCGTGACTACAGATACGCAGTATTTT. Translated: CSASTSVTTDTQYF.

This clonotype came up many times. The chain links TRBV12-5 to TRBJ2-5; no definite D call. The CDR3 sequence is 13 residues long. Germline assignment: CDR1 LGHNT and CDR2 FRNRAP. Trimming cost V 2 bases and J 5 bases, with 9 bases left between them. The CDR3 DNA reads TGTGCTAGTGGTTTGAACAGTCGGGAGACCCAGTACTTC. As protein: CASGLNSRETQYF. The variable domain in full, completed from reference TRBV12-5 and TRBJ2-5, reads DARVTQTPRHKVTEMGQEVTMRCQPILGHNTVFWYRQTMMQGLELLAYFRNRAPLDDSGMPKDRFSAEMPDATLATLKIQPSEPRDSAVYFCASGLNSRETQYFGPGTRLLVL.

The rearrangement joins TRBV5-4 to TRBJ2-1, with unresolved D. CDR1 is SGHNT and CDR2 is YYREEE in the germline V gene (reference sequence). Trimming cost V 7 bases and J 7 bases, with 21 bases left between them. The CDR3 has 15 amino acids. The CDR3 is CASSNQRPRSNEQFF. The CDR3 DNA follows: TGTGCCAGCTCAAACCAGAGACCCCGGTCTAATGAGCAGTTCTTC.

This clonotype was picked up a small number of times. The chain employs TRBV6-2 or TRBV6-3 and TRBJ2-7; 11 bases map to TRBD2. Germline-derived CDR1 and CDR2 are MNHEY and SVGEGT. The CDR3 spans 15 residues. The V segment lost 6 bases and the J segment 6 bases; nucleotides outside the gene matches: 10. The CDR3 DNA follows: TGTGCCAGCAGCCCCCCGACTAGCGGGGCAGGCGAGCAGTACTTC. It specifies CASSPPTSGAGEQYF.

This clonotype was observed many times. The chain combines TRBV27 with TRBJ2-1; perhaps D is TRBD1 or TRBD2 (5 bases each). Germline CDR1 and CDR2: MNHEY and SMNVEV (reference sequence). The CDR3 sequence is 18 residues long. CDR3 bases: TGTGTCGACCCCCAGCGAGACCATTTCGAGGGGCCCTACAATGAGCAGTTCTTC. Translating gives CVDPQRDHFEGPYNEQFF.

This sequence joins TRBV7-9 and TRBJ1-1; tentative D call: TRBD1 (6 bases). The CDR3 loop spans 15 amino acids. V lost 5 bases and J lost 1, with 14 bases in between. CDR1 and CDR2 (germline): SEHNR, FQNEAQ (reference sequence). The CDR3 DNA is TGTGCCAGCAGCCCTCATAGGGGACAGAACACTGAAGCTTTCTTT. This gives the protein CASSPHRGQNTEAFF.

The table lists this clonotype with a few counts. The CDR3 DNA follows: TGTGCCAGCAGCTTAGTAGAGGGAGGGGTTCAGCCCCAGCATTTT. Its translation is CASSLVEGGVQPQHF. This chain links TRBV7-8 with TRBJ1-5; weak D call: TRBD1 (5 bases). V gave up 1 base and J gave up 6 bases, with 13 bases separating them. CDR1 is SGHVS, CDR2 FQNEAQ, per germline. The CDR3 runs to 15 residues.

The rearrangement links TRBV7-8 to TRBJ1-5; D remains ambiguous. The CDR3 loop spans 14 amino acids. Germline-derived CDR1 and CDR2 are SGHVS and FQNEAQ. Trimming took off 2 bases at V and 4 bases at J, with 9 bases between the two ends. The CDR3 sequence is CASSLKVGNQPQHF. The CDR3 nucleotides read TGTGCCAGCAGCTTAAAGGTGGGAAATCAGCCCCAGCATTTT.

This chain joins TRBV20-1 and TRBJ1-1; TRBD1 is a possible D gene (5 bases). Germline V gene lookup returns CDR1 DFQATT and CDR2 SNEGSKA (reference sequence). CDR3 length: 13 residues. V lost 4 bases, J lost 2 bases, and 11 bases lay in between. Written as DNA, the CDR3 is TGCAGTGCTATGGGACGGATAAACACTGAAGCTTTCTTT. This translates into CSAMGRINTEAFF.

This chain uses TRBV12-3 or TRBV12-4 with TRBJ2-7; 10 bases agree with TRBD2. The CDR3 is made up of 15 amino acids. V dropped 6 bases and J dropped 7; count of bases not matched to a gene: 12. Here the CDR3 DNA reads TGTGCCAGCAGCCGCCGAGTAGCGGGGGGCGTAGAGCAGTACTTC. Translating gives CASSRRVAGGVEQYF.

The chain's CDR3 is CASSQERRGGPNEQFF. The CDR3 DNA reads TGTGCCAGCAGCCAAGAACGAAGGGGGGGGCCCAATGAGCAGTTCTTC. This sequence joins TRBV3-1 and TRBJ2-1; a possible D gene is TRBD2 (7 bases). V shed 0 bases and J shed 6 bases, with 15 bases lying between them. Germline V gene sequence: CDR1 LGHDT, CDR2 YNNKEL (reference sequence). The CDR3 length is 16 residues.

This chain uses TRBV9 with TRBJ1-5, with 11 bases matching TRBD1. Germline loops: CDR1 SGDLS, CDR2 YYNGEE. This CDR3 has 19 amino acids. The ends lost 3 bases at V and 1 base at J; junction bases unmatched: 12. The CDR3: CASSAIRDRGLSSNQPQHF. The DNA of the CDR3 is TGTGCCAGCAGCGCGATCCGGGACAGGGGGTTGTCGAGCAATCAGCCCCAGCATTTT.

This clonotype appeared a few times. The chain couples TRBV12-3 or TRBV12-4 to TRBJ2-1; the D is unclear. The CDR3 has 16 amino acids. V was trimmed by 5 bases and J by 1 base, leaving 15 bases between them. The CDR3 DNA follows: TGTGCCAGCAGTACACCCTCAGACATGTCCTACAATGAGCAGTTCTTC. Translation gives CASSTPSDMSYNEQFF.